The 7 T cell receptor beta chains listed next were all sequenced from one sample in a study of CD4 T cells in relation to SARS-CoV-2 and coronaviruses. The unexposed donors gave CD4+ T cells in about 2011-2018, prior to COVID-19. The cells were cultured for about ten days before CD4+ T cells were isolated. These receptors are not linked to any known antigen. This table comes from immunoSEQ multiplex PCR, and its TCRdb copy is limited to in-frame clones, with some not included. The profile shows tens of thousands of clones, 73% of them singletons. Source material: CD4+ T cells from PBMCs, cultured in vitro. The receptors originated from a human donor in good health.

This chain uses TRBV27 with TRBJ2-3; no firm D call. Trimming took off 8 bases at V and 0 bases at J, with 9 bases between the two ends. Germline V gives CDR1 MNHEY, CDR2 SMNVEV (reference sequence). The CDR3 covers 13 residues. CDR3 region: CASGKSSTDTQYF. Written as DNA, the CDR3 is TGTGCCAGCGGAAAAAGTAGCACAGATACGCAGTATTTT.

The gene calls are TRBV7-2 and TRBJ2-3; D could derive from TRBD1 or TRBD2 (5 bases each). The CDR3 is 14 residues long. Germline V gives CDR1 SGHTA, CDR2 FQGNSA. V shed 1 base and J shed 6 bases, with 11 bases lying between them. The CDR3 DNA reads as TGTGCCAGCAGCTTAGTGTCCTGGGGGGATACGCAGTATTTT. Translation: CASSLVSWGDTQYF.

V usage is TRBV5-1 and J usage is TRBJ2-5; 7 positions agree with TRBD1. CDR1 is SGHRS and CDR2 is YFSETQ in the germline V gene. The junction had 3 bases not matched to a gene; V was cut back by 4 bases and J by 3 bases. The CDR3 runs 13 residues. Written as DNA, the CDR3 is TGCGCCAGCAGCACCGGACAGGAAGAGACCCAGTACTTC. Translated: CASSTGQEETQYF.

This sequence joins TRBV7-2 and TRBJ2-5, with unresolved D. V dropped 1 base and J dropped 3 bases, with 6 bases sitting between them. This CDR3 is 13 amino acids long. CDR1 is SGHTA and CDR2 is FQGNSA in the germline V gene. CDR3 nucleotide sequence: TGTGCCAGCAGCTTAGGGTTGGAAGAGACCCAGTACTTC. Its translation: CASSLGLEETQYF.

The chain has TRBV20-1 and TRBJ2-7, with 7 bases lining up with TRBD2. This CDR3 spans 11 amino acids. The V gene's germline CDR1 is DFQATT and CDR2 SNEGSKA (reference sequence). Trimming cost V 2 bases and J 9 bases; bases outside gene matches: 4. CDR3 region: CSARPSSGQYF. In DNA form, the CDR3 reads TGCAGTGCTAGACCCTCTAGCGGGCAGTACTTC.

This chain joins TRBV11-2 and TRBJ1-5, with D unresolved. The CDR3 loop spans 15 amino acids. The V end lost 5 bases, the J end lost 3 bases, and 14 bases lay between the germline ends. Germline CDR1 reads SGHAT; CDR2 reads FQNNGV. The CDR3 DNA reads TGTGCCAGCAGCCCTAGTGGCCTAATCAATCAGCCCCAGCATTTT. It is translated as CASSPSGLINQPQHF.

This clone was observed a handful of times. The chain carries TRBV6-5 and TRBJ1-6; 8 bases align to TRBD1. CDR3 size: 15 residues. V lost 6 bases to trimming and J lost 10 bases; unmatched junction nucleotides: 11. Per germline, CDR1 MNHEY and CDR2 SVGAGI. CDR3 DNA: TGTGCCAGCAGCGACGCGGTCAGGGGGCAATCACCCCTCCACTTT. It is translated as CASSDAVRGQSPLHF.